This TCR beta chain appears in the sequencing data of a study of blood T cell repertoires in COVID-19. Germline V gene lookup returns CDR1 MDHEN and CDR2 SYDVKM. CDR3 size: 11 residues. The ends were cut back, 3 bases at V and 7 bases at J, with 3 bases in the middle. Profiling relied on immunoSEQ multiplex PCR, and the TCRdb table lists in-frame clones only, not all of them. The sample holds hundreds of thousands of clones; about 90% are singletons and the top ten take under 6.5%. Sequencing was performed on PBMCs or T cells enriched from blood (not recorded which). The source of this sequence is a woman younger than 45 with acute COVID-19. This chain connects TRBV28 to TRBJ2-2; D gene unclear. CDR3 loop: CASSFNGELFF. The CDR3 region has the DNA TGTGCCAGCAGTTTTAACGGGGAGCTGTTTTTT.